Listed here are 8 T cell receptor beta chains from one sample, sequenced in a study of T cell responses to AZD1222 COVID-19 vaccine. Sequenced by immunoSEQ multiplex PCR; TCRdb stores in-frame clones only, minus some. Here the sample spans roughly 140,000 clones, more than 85% being singletons. The material was peripheral blood, obtained after recovery from COVID-19. The receptors stem from an adult who had recovered from COVID-19.

V is TRBV28 and J is TRBJ1-2; D is unresolved. The V end was cut by 1 base, the J end by 4 bases, with 7 bases between. The CDR3 is 13 amino acids. Germline V gene sequence: CDR1 MDHEN, CDR2 SYDVKM. In DNA, the CDR3 is TGTGCCAGCAGTTTATCGGCGGTCTATGGCTACACCTTC. Its translation is CASSLSAVYGYTF.

This chain joins TRBV5-8 and TRBJ2-5; maybe TRBD2 (5 bases). The CDR3 runs to 15 residues. Germline loops: CDR1 SGHTS, CDR2 YDEGEE. The V end lost 2 bases, the J end lost 1 base, and 12 bases lay between the germline ends. The CDR3 loop reads CASSLGFEGQETQYF. CDR3 sequence (DNA): TGTGCCAGCAGCTTAGGGTTTGAGGGCCAAGAGACCCAGTACTTC.

The gene calls are TRBV9 and TRBJ2-5; weak D call: TRBD2 (5 bases). Trimming left V 0 bases short and J 4 bases short, with 10 bases between. In germline, CDR1 is SGDLS, CDR2 YYNGEE. CDR3 length: 14 residues. CDR3 bases: TGTGCCAGCAGCGTAGCGTCGGGGTTAGAGACCCAGTACTTC. This sequence encodes CASSVASGLETQYF.

The DNA for the CDR3 is TGTGCCAGCAGTTTAGTGGGAGGGTATGGCTACACCTTC. This encodes CASSLVGGYGYTF. The gene calls are TRBV28 and TRBJ1-2; D unclear. The CDR3 length is 13 residues. CDR1 MDHEN and CDR2 SYDVKM come from the germline V gene. Deletions cut 2 bases from V and 5 bases from J, with 9 bases between.

The chain is built from TRBV9 and TRBJ2-1, with D unresolved. Trimming cost V 0 bases and J 7 bases, with 20 bases left between them. Germline CDR1 is SGDLS and CDR2 is YYNGEE. CDR3 size: 17 residues. The CDR3, as DNA: TGTGCCAGCAGCGTAGCTACATACTCCCAAGAAGGGAATGAGCAGTTCTTC. Its translation is CASSVATYSQEGNEQFF. Looking up the rest from reference TRBV9 and TRBJ2-1 gives the full variable domain: DSGVTQTPKHLITATGQRVTLRCSPRSGDLSVYWYQQSLDQGLQFLIQYYNGEERAKGNILERFSAQQFPDLHSELNLSSLELGDSALYFCASSVATYSQEGNEQFFGPGTRLTVL.

The genes are TRBV29-1 and TRBJ2-6, with a possible D match to TRBD2 (6 bases). CDR1 is SQVTM, CDR2 ANQGSEA, per germline. The ends were cut back, 4 bases at V and 1 base at J, with 8 bases in the middle. The CDR3 length is 14 residues. CDR3 sequence: CSVGDFSGANVLTF. Written as DNA, the CDR3 is TGCAGCGTTGGGGACTTTTCTGGGGCCAACGTCCTGACTTTC.

The rearrangement joins TRBV27 to TRBJ2-7, with 11 bases aligning to TRBD1. V shed 6 bases, J shed 3 bases, and the junction held 7 bases outside the gene matches. Per germline, CDR1 MNHEY and CDR2 SMNVEV (reference sequence). This CDR3 has 15 amino acids. CDR3 nucleotides: TGTGCCAGCAGATTCAGGGGACAGGGGGACTACGAGCAGTACTTC. It yields the protein CASRFRGQGDYEQYF.

The chain combines TRBV5-1 with TRBJ2-1; 7 bases are shared with TRBD1. Trimming cost V 4 bases and J 3 bases; bases outside gene matches: 4. The CDR3 covers 14 residues. Germline V gene sequence: CDR1 SGHRS, CDR2 YFSETQ. CDR3: CASSVGQSYNEQFF. Here the CDR3 DNA reads TGCGCCAGCAGCGTGGGACAGAGCTACAATGAGCAGTTCTTC.